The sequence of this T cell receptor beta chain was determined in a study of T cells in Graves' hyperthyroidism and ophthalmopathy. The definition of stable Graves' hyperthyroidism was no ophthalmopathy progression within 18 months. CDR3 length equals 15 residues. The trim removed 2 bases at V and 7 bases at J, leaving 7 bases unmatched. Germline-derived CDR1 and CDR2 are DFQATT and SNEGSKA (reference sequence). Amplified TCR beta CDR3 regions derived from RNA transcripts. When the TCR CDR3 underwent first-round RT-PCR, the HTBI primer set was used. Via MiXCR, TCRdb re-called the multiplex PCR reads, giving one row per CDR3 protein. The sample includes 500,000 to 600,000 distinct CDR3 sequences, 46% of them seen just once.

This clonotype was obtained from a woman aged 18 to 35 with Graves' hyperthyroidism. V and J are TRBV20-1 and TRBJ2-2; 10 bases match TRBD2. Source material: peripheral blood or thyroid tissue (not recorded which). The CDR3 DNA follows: TGCAGTGCTAGATTCCTAGCGGGAGCAGGCGGGGAGCTGTTTTTT. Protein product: CSARFLAGAGGELFF.